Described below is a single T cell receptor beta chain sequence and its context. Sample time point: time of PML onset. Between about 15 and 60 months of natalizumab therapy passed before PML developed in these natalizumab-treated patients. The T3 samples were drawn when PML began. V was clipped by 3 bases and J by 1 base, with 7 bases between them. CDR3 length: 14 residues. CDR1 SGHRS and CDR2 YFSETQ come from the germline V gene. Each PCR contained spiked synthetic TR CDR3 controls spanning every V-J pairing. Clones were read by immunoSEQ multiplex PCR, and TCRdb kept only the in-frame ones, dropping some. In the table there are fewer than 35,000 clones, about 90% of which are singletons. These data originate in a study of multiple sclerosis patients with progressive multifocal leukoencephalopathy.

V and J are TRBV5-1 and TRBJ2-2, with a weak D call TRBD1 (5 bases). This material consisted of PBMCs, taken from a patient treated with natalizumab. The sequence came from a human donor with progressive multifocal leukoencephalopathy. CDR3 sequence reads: CASSSGQNTGELFF. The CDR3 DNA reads TGCGCCAGCAGCTCCGGACAGAACACCGGGGAGCTGTTTTTT.